The source of this TCR beta chain is a study of cytomegalovirus exposure and HLA in healthy donors. Study results and caveats: The authors listed approximately 160 TCR beta chains as cytomegalovirus-associated.

Germline loops: CDR1 MDHEN, CDR2 SYDVKM. V was clipped by 6 bases and J by 3 bases; unmatched bases: 11. This CDR3 spans 15 amino acids. Clones were sequenced by immunoSEQ multiplex PCR, and TCRdb holds only the in-frame ones, with some missing. In the table there are about 65,000 clones, about 94% of which are singletons. On this clone itself: The antigen remains undetermined.

Separate from the approximately 670-subject first cohort, the 120-subject validation cohort was the one that the donors belonged to. The genes are TRBV28 and TRBJ2-7; 7 nucleotides match TRBD1. The sequenced material came from PBMCs. The sequence was collected from a man between 18 and 29 years old in good health and CMV-seropositive. The CDR3 spells CASSPGGVRIYEQYF. CDR3 nucleotide sequence: TGTGCCAGCAGCCCAGGGGGAGTCAGGATCTACGAGCAGTACTTC.